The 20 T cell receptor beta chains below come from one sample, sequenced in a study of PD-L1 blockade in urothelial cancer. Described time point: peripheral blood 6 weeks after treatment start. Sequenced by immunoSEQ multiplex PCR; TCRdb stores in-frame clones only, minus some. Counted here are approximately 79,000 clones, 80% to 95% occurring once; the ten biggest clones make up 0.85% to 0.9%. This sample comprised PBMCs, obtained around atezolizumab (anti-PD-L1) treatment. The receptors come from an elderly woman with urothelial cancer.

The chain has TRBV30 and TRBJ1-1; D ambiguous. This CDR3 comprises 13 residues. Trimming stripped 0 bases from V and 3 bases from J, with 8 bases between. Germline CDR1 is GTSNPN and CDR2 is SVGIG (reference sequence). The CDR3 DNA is TGTGCCTGGAGTGTCCAAGAGGACACTGAAGCTTTCTTT. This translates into CAWSVQEDTEAFF. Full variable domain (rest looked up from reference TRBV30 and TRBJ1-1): SQTIHQWPATLVQPVGSPLSLECTVEGTSNPNLYWYRQAAGRGLQLLFYSVGIGQISSEVPQNLSASRPQDRQFILSSKKLLLSDSGFYLCAWSVQEDTEAFFGQGTRLTVV.

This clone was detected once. CDR3 bases: TGTGCCAGCTCACCGGGACAGGGGGCCGGGGAGACCCAGTACTTC. This sequence encodes CASSPGQGAGETQYF. The genes are TRBV18 and TRBJ2-5; the match to TRBD1 covers 12 bases. The CDR3 consists of 15 residues. V gave up 3 bases and J gave up 5 bases; unmatched junction bases: 4. CDR1 is KGHSH, CDR2 LQKENI, per germline. Together with reference TRBV18 and TRBJ2-5, the CDR3 gives the full variable domain: NAGVMQNPRHLVRRRGQEARLRCSPMKGHSHVYWYRQLPEEGLKFMVYLQKENIIDESGMPKERFSAEFPKEGPSILRIQQVVRGDSAAYFCASSPGQGAGETQYFGPGTRLLVL.

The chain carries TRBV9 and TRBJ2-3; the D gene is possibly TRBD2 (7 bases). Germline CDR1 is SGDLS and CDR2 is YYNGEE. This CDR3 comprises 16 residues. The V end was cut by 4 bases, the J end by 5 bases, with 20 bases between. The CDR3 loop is CASSLEGGGLGDTQYF. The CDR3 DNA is TGTGCCAGCAGCCTTGAGGGGGGGGGCCTGGGAGATACGCAGTATTTT.

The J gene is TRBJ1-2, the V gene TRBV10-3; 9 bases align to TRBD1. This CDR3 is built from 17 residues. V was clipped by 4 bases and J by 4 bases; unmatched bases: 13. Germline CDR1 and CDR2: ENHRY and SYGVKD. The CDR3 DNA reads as TGTGCCATCAGTGGGCCACCCAACAGGGGGCGCAGCTATGGCTACACCTTC. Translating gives CAISGPPNRGRSYGYTF.

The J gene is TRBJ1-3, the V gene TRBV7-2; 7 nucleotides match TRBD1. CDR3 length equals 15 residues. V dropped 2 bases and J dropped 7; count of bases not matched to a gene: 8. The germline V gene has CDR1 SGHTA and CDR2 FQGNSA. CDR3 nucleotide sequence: TGTGCCAGCAGCTTAACAGGAGTACAGGGGAACACCATATATTTT. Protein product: CASSLTGVQGNTIYF.

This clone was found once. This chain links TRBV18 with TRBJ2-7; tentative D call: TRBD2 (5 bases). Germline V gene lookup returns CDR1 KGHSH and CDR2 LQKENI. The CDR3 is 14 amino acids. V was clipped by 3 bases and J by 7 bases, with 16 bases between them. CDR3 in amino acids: CASSPRTREPEQYF. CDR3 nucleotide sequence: TGTGCCAGCTCACCCCGCACTAGAGAACCAGAGCAGTACTTC. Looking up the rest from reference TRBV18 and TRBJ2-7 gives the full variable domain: NAGVMQNPRHLVRRRGQEARLRCSPMKGHSHVYWYRQLPEEGLKFMVYLQKENIIDESGMPKERFSAEFPKEGPSILRIQQVVRGDSAAYFCASSPRTREPEQYFGPGTRLTVT.

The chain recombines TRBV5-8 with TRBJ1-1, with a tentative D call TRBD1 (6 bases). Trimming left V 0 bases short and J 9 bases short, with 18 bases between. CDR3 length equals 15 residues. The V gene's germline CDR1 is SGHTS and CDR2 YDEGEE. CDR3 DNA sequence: TGTGCCAGCAGCTTGGAGGGCGAAGGGGGTAATAAAGCTTTCTTT. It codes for CASSLEGEGGNKAFF.

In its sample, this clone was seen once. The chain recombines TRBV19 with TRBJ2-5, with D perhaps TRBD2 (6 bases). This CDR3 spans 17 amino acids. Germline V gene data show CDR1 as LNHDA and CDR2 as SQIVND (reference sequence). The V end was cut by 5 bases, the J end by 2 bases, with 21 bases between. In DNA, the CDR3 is TGTGCCAGTAGTCCCGCTCCGGCTAGCGTACTACAAGAGACCCAGTACTTC. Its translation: CASSPAPASVLQETQYF.

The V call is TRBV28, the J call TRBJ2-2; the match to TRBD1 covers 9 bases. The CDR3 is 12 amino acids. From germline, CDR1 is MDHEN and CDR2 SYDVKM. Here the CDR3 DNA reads TGTGGGGGACAGGGAGGCACCGGGGAGCTGTTTTTT. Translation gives CGGQGGTGELFF.

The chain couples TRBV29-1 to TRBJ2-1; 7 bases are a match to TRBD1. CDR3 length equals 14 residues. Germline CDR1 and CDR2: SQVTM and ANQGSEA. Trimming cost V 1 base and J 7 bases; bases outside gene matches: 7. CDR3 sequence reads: CSVEAKTGLNEQFF. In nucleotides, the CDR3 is TGCAGCGTTGAAGCTAAGACAGGGCTTAATGAGCAGTTCTTC.

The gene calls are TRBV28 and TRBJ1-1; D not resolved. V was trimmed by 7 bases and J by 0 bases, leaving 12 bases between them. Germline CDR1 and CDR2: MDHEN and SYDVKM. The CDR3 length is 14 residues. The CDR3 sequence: CASIPGGMNTEAFF. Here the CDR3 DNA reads TGTGCCAGCATTCCAGGCGGGATGAACACTGAAGCTTTCTTT.

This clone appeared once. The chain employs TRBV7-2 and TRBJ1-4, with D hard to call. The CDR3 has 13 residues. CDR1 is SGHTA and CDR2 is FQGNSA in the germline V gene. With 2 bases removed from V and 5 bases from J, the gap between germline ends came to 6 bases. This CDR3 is CASSLRENEKLFF. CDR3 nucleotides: TGTGCCAGCAGCTTAAGAGAGAATGAAAAACTGTTTTTT. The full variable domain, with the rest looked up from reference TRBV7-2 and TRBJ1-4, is GAGVSQSPSNKVTEKGKDVELRCDPISGHTALYWYRQSLGQGLEFLIYFQGNSAPDKSGLPSDRFSAERTGGSVSTLTIQRTQQEDSAVYLCASSLRENEKLFFGSGTQLSVL.

The CDR3 DNA reads as TGTGCCAGCAGCTTGCCTCAAACGGGGGTGGGGGCCAACGTCCTGACTTTC. Translation gives CASSLPQTGVGANVLTF. The V gene is TRBV5-4, the J gene TRBJ2-6; D is perhaps TRBD2 (6 bases). CDR1 is SGHNT and CDR2 is YYREEE in the germline V gene (reference sequence). The CDR3 spans 17 residues. Trimming removed 1 base at V and 4 bases at J, with 15 bases between.

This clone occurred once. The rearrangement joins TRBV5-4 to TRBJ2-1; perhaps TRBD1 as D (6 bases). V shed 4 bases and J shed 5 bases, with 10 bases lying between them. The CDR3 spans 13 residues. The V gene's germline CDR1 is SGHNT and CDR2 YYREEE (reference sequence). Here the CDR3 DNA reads TGTGCCAGCAGCACCGGACAGAACAATGAGCAGTTCTTC. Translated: CASSTGQNNEQFF.

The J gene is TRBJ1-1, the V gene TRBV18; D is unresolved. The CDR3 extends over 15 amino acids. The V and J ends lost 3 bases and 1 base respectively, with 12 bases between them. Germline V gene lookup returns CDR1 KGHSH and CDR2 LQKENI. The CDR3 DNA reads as TGTGCCAGCTCACCGAAGACGAGCGAGAACACTGAAGCTTTCTTT. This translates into CASSPKTSENTEAFF.

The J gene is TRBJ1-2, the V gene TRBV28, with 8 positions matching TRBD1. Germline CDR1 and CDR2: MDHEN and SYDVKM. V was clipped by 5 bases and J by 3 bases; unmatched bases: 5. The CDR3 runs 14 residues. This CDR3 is CASSPPGQDYGYTF. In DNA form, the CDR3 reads TGTGCCAGCAGTCCCCCGGGACAGGACTATGGCTACACCTTC.

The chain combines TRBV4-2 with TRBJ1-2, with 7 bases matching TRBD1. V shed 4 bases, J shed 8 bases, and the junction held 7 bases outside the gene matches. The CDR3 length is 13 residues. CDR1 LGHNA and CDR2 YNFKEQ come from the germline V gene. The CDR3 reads CASSPRTGGGYTF. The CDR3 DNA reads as TGTGCCAGCAGCCCCCGGACAGGAGGGGGCTACACCTTC.

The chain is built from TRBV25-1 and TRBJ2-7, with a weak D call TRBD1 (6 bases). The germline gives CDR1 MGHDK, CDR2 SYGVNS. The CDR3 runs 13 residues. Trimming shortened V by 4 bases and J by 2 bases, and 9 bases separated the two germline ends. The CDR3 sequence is CASSAGATYEQYF. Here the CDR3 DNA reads TGTGCCAGCAGTGCAGGGGCCACCTACGAGCAGTACTTC.

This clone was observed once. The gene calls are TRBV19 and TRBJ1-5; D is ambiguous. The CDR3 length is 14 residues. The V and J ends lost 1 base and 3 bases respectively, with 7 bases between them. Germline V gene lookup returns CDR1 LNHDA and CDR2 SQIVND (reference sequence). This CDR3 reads CASSIARSNQPQHF. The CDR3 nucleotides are TGTGCCAGTAGTATAGCTCGGTCCAATCAGCCCCAGCATTTT.

DNA for the CDR3: TGTGCCAGCCAGGGGACACCCTTTAGCAATCAGCCCCAGCATTTT. It translates to CASQGTPFSNQPQHF. The chain is built from TRBV27 and TRBJ1-5, with D possibly being TRBD1 (6 bases). Trimming took off 8 bases at V and 0 bases at J, with 14 bases between the two ends. Germline V gene data show CDR1 as MNHEY and CDR2 as SMNVEV (reference sequence). The CDR3 is 15 residues long.